These 27 T cell receptor beta chains were sequenced from one sample in a study of blood T cell repertoires in COVID-19. Profiled with immunoSEQ multiplex PCR; TCRdb holds only in-frame clones, not every one. Of about 250,000 clones listed, roughly 90% are singletons. Material for sequencing was PBMCs or T cells enriched from blood (not recorded which). These receptor sequences come from a woman aged 25 to 39 with acute COVID-19.

The genes are TRBV9 and TRBJ2-1, with 12 bases matching TRBD2. CDR3 length: 18 residues. The trim removed 0 bases at V and 0 bases at J, leaving 4 bases unmatched. CDR1 and CDR2 (germline): SGDLS, YYNGEE. DNA of the CDR3: TGTGCCAGCAGCGTAGGGCTAGCGGGGGGGTTCTCCTACAATGAGCAGTTCTTC. This codes for CASSVGLAGGFSYNEQFF.

The chain joins TRBV7-3 to TRBJ1-3, with 7 bases fitting TRBD1. This CDR3 has 16 amino acids. Germline CDR1 reads SGHTA; CDR2 reads FQGTGA. V lost 5 bases, J lost 6 bases, and 13 bases stayed unmatched. The CDR3 DNA is TGTGCCAGCAGCGCCCCTCGACAGGGTTGTGTAAACACCATATATTTT. This gives the protein CASSAPRQGCVNTIYF.

This rearrangement joins TRBV10-1 to TRBJ1-1; no definite D call. CDR3 length: 13 residues. The V end was cut by 10 bases, the J end by 3 bases, with 15 bases between. Germline V gene data show CDR1 as WNHNN and CDR2 as SYGVQD (reference sequence). CDR3 sequence reads: CAILTRKDTEAFF. The CDR3, as DNA: TGCGCCATCCTCACGAGAAAAGACACTGAAGCTTTCTTT.

V is TRBV5-1 and J is TRBJ2-1; 10 bases are a match to TRBD2. The CDR3 covers 16 residues. Germline CDR1 SGHRS, CDR2 YFSETQ. V was pared by 4 bases and J by 7 bases, with 11 bases of the junction left unmatched. The chain's CDR3 is CASSERSGGALNEQFF. The CDR3 bases are TGCGCCAGCAGCGAGCGGAGCGGGGGGGCGTTGAATGAGCAGTTCTTC.

V and J are TRBV9 and TRBJ2-5; unclear D gene. The CDR3 is made up of 15 amino acids. The germline gives CDR1 SGDLS, CDR2 YYNGEE. The germline V and J ends were trimmed by 4 bases and 4 bases, with 17 bases remaining between them. The CDR3 nucleotides are TGTGCCAGCAGCCCAGGCCCGGATTTGGGAGAGACCCAGTACTTC. It translates to CASSPGPDLGETQYF.

This sequence joins TRBV30 and TRBJ2-3, with 9 bases fitting TRBD2. The CDR3 has 17 residues. The J segment lost 5 bases and the V segment lost 3 bases, leaving 15 bases of the junction unmatched. Germline V lookup: CDR1 GTSNPN, CDR2 SVGIG (reference sequence). In DNA, the CDR3 is TGTGCCTGGAGCGCAGCCCTGCGGGGGGGCTATGTAGATACGCAGTATTTT. Translated: CAWSAALRGGYVDTQYF.

The rearrangement links TRBV5-1 to TRBJ1-2; 7 bases match TRBD1. From germline, CDR1 is SGHRS and CDR2 YFSETQ. CDR3 length equals 12 residues. With 5 bases clipped from V and 10 bases from J, the junction kept 8 bases outside the gene matches. The CDR3 DNA reads TGCGCCAGCAGTTACCCCGGGACAGACTACACCTTC. Its translation: CASSYPGTDYTF.

The chain couples TRBV11-1 to TRBJ2-7; 7 bases map to TRBD1. This CDR3 region has 14 residues. Germline lookup yields CDR1 SGHAT and CDR2 FQDESV (reference sequence). The V gene end was trimmed by 1 base and the J gene end by 0 bases; junction bases not matched to a gene: 0. The CDR3 region is CASSLGDSSYEQYF. For the CDR3, the DNA is TGTGCCAGCAGCTTAGGGGACAGCTCCTACGAGCAGTACTTC. Variable domain in full (rest from reference TRBV11-1 and TRBJ2-7): EAEVAQSPRYKITEKSQAVAFWCDPISGHATLYWYRQILGQGPELLVQFQDESVVDDSQLPKDRFSAERLKGVDSTLKIQPAELGDSAMYLCASSLGDSSYEQYFGPGTRLTVT.

The gene calls are TRBV14 and TRBJ2-5, with TRBD1 matching over 7 bases. Germline assignment: CDR1 SGHDN and CDR2 FVKESK. V dropped 4 bases and J dropped 5; count of bases not matched to a gene: 13. The length of the CDR3 is 16 residues. This CDR3 is CASSLPRVGGRETQYF. In nucleotides, the CDR3 is TGTGCCAGCAGCCTGCCCAGGGTAGGGGGCCGTGAGACCCAGTACTTC.

The rearrangement uses TRBV28 and TRBJ1-6; D perhaps matches TRBD1 (5 bases). CDR3 length: 14 residues. Trimming stripped 3 bases from V and 8 bases from J, with 11 bases between. Germline values: CDR1 MDHEN, CDR2 SYDVKM. DNA of the CDR3: TGTGCCAGCAGTTTGGAGGGAGGGGATTCACCCCTCCACTTT. Its translation: CASSLEGGDSPLHF.

The V gene is TRBV9, the J gene TRBJ1-2; no reliable D call. CDR3 length equals 15 residues. Looked up from germline, CDR1 is SGDLS and CDR2 is YYNGEE. V lost 0 bases and J 3 bases, leaving 12 bases between the germline ends. The CDR3 bases are TGTGCCAGCAGCGTAGGAAGGAATACAGACTATGGCTACACCTTC. Translating it yields CASSVGRNTDYGYTF. Supplemented by reference TRBV9 and TRBJ1-2, the full variable domain reads DSGVTQTPKHLITATGQRVTLRCSPRSGDLSVYWYQQSLDQGLQFLIQYYNGEERAKGNILERFSAQQFPDLHSELNLSSLELGDSALYFCASSVGRNTDYGYTFGSGTRLTVV.

The genes are TRBV5-5 and TRBJ2-7; a possible D gene is TRBD2 (6 bases). The germline V gene has CDR1 SGHKS and CDR2 YYEKEE (reference sequence). CDR3 length: 13 residues. Trimming pared 4 bases from V and 2 bases from J, leaving 10 bases between. In DNA, the CDR3 is TGTGCCAGCAGCGGGGACTTCGCCTACGAGCAGTACTTC. It is translated as CASSGDFAYEQYF.

This chain joins TRBV28 and TRBJ1-1, with D perhaps TRBD1 (6 bases). The CDR3 length is 15 residues. Germline V CDR1 and CDR2: MDHEN, SYDVKM. The germline V and J ends were trimmed by 2 bases and 1 base, with 11 bases remaining between them. The CDR3 loop reads CASSLRGAGNTEAFF. In DNA, the CDR3 is TGTGCCAGCAGTTTACGGGGGGCAGGGAACACTGAAGCTTTCTTT.

This clone showed up just once. The rearrangement joins TRBV7-6 to TRBJ2-1; D perhaps matches TRBD1 (5 bases). V was shortened by 5 bases and J by 8 bases, with 19 bases between the two germline ends. CDR3 length: 15 amino acids. Germline V gives CDR1 SGHVS, CDR2 FNYEAQ. CDR3 protein: CASSPRQGRMDEQFF. The CDR3 region has the DNA TGTGCCAGCAGCCCACGGCAGGGTCGAATGGATGAGCAGTTCTTC.

This clone is a singleton in its sample. This sequence joins TRBV12-3 or TRBV12-4 and TRBJ1-2; possibly TRBD1 for D (6 bases). This CDR3 region has 13 residues. The V end was cut by 5 bases, the J end by 2 bases, with 9 bases between. DNA for the CDR3: TGTGCCAGCAGTCCCCAGGGGAACTATGGCTACACCTTC. Translation gives CASSPQGNYGYTF.

This chain links TRBV19 with TRBJ1-5; 8 positions match TRBD1. Germline V gene data show CDR1 as LNHDA and CDR2 as SQIVND (reference sequence). Trimming at V came to 3 bases and at J to 2 bases, leaving 6 bases not matched to a gene. The CDR3 is made up of 16 amino acids. In DNA form, the CDR3 reads TGTGCCAGTAGTATCTGGACAGGGTTGGGCAATCAGCCCCAGCATTTT. Its protein product is CASSIWTGLGNQPQHF.

A few counts support this clone. The rearrangement joins TRBV7-8 to TRBJ2-2, with 7 bases that match TRBD2. Germline trimming cut 5 bases from V and 1 base from J; bases unmatched to any gene: 10. Looked up from germline, CDR1 is SGHVS and CDR2 is FQNEAQ. This CDR3 is built from 17 residues. The CDR3 DNA follows: TGTGCCAGCAGCCCTAGGGGTGGCGGGGGGAACACCGGGGAGCTGTTTTTT. Encoded protein: CASSPRGGGGNTGELFF.

This clone was seen once. The V and J genes are TRBV2 and TRBJ2-7, with 9 positions matching TRBD1. V was clipped by 5 bases and J by 9 bases; unmatched bases: 8. This CDR3 contains 13 residues. Germline values: CDR1 SNHLY, CDR2 FYNNEI. CDR3 sequence (DNA): TGTGCCAGCAGTCAACGGGACAGGGTTGGGCAGTACTTC. Translated: CASSQRDRVGQYF.

The CDR3 spells CASSFTGTGGGSPLHF. CDR3 nucleotides: TGTGCCAGCAGTTTTACCGGGACAGGGGGAGGGTCACCCCTCCACTTT. V usage is TRBV27 and J usage is TRBJ1-6, with 11 positions matching TRBD1. The germline CDR1 and CDR2 sequences are MNHEY and SMNVEV (reference sequence). The CDR3 is 16 amino acids. The V and J ends lost 3 bases and 10 bases, in that order; junction bases with no gene match: 8.

J is TRBJ1-2 and V is TRBV12-2. TRBV12-2 counts as a pseudogene. The CDR3 has 14 amino acids. This CDR3 is CASRLAGLGYGYTF. The CDR3, as DNA: TGTGCAAGTCGCTTAGCGGGACTTGGCTATGGCTACACCTTC.

The chain joins TRBV6-1 to TRBJ2-7, with 10 positions matching TRBD2. Germline assignment: CDR1 MNHNS and CDR2 SASEGT. Trimming took 3 bases from V and 5 from J; bases not matched to a gene: 7. The CDR3 is 15 residues long. The CDR3 region is CASSERLAGEDEQYF. The CDR3 DNA is TGTGCCAGCAGTGAGAGGCTAGCGGGAGAGGACGAGCAGTACTTC.

The V call is TRBV11-2, the J call TRBJ2-7, with 10 nucleotides matching TRBD2. This CDR3 comprises 16 residues. V lost 1 base, J lost 3 bases, and 6 bases stayed unmatched. Germline V gives CDR1 SGHAT, CDR2 FQNNGV. CDR3 region: CASSLGFGLADYEQYF. CDR3 DNA sequence: TGTGCCAGCAGCTTAGGGTTTGGACTAGCGGACTACGAGCAGTACTTC. Full variable domain (rest looked up from reference TRBV11-2 and TRBJ2-7): EAGVAQSPRYKIIEKRQSVAFWCNPISGHATLYWYQQILGQGPKLLIQFQNNGVVDDSQLPKDRFSAERLKGVDSTLKIQPAKLEDSAVYLCASSLGFGLADYEQYFGPGTRLTVT.

V and J are TRBV28 and TRBJ2-3; 16 bases are a match to TRBD2. Germline trimming cut 7 bases from V and 5 bases from J; bases unmatched to any gene: 12. The germline gives CDR1 MDHEN, CDR2 SYDVKM. CDR3 size: 18 residues. The chain's CDR3 is CASTPRGLAGGPGDTQYF. The CDR3 nucleotides are TGTGCCAGCACACCCCGGGGACTAGCGGGGGGGCCTGGAGATACGCAGTATTTT. Combining the CDR3 with reference TRBV28 and TRBJ2-3 gives the whole variable domain DVKVTQSSRYLVKRTGEKVFLECVQDMDHENMFWYRQDPGLGLRLIYFSYDVKMKEKGDIPEGYSVSREKKERFSLILESASTNQTSMYLCASTPRGLAGGPGDTQYFGPGTRLTVL.

This chain links TRBV27 with TRBJ1-2; TRBD1 agrees at 9 bases. V lost 2 bases to trimming and J lost 1 base; unmatched junction nucleotides: 5. The V gene's germline CDR1 is MNHEY and CDR2 SMNVEV (reference sequence). This CDR3 is 16 amino acids long. The CDR3 spells CASSLTGQGINYGYTF. As DNA, the CDR3 is TGTGCCAGCAGTTTAACGGGACAGGGTATTAACTATGGCTACACCTTC.

The chain carries TRBV2 and TRBJ2-7; 12 nucleotides line up with TRBD2. The CDR3 sequence is 17 residues long. After removal of 5 bases from V and 1 base from J, the junction contained 9 bases not matched to a gene. CDR1 and CDR2 (germline): SNHLY, FYNNEI. Written as DNA, the CDR3 is TGTGCCAGCAGTACTAGGGCTAGCGGGAGGGGATCCTACGAGCAGTACTTC. This gives the protein CASSTRASGRGSYEQYF.

This sequence joins TRBV3-1 (or the pseudogene TRBV3-2) and TRBJ2-2; 9 bases agree with TRBD2. Germline assignment: CDR1 LGHDT and CDR2 YNNKEL (reference sequence). This CDR3 spans 13 amino acids. Unmatched junction bases numbered 2, after V lost 3 bases and J lost 9 bases. DNA for the CDR3: TGTGCCAGCAGCCATGGGACTAGCAGGGAGCTGTTTTTT. Its protein product is CASSHGTSRELFF.

The chain is built from TRBV4-3 and TRBJ2-1; the match to TRBD2 covers 10 bases. The germline V gene encodes CDR1 LGHNA and CDR2 YSLEER. The J segment lost 0 bases and the V segment lost 1 base, leaving 12 bases of the junction unmatched. This CDR3 has 20 amino acids. The CDR3 sequence is CASSQVAGTSVVLSYNEQFF. CDR3 sequence (DNA): TGCGCCAGCAGCCAAGTGGCGGGGACTAGCGTTGTTCTCTCCTACAATGAGCAGTTCTTC.